This TCR beta chain is drawn from a study of T cell repertoires in cytomegalovirus infection (dated by TCRdb to between 2018 and 2021). About the study as a whole: Alongside well-studied HLA-B-restricted epitopes, the peptide stimulations were aimed at recently identified HLA-C-restricted CMV epitopes, whose presentation resists viral immunomodulation. Donor HLA type was relevant to the analysis, as public TCR beta signatures indicated carriage of CMV infection together with the matching HLA type.

General study outcomes and caveats: In both this cohort and an independent roughly 330-donor cohort, the cumulative frequency of public TCR beta family members distinguished carriers of CMV infection plus the relevant HLA type. In the ex vivo response, HLA-C-restricted CMV-specific TCR beta clonotypes were dominant, and in two of eight donors the single most frequent clonotype came from this HLA-C-restricted group.

Sample treatment or condition, as interpreted from the label and publication: in vitro stimulation with specific CMV peptide epitopes to enrich CMV-specific T cells. V and J are trimmed by 3 bases and 1 base, and the gene matches miss 15 bases of the junction. CDR1 and CDR2 are drawn from the germline V gene: SGDLS, YYNGEE. The CDR3 holds 20 amino acids from the cysteine to the phenylalanine. Just CDR3 DNA is preserved here, 60 bases in frame from base 1. The instrument given in TCRdb is Illumina HiSeq 1500. TCRdb took the public reads, trimmed them with fastp at Q25, ran MiXCR for clone calling and kept in-frame beta chains. CDR3 protein duplicates are merged, each entry listing the most common genes and DNA. The sample table contains just under 500,000 distinct CDR3 sequences; only one count was recorded for 33% of them. The biggest ten clones account for 15% to 20% of the sample. Regarding this clonotype: Its antigen has not been determined. No base quality information exists; no much larger clone differs at one position.

Rearrangement joined TRBV9 to TRBJ2-3, with TRBD2 matching 12 junction bases. The clonotype was recovered from a human donor in good health (CMV status not recorded). Some clones in this sample may be carry-over from other donors' samples. This material consisted of cultured PBMCs, taken from culture after CMV antigen stimulation. The DNA reads as follows: TGTGCCAGCAGCGATTACCCGAGGACTAGCGGGATCTTGGGCACAGATACGCAGTATTTT. Its coded protein is CASSDYPRTSGILGTDTQYF.